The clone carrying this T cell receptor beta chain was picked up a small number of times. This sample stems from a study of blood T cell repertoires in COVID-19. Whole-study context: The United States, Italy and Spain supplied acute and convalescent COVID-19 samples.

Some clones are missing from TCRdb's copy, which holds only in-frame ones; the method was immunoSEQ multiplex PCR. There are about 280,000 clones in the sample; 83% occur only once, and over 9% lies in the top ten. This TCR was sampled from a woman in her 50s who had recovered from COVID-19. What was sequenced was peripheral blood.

In nucleotides, the CDR3 is TGTGCCAGCAGGCCCCGTCAGTTCTTGGGCTACACCTTC. Translation: CASRPRQFLGYTF. J is TRBJ1-2 and V is TRBV28; the D is unclear. Looked up from germline, CDR1 is MDHEN and CDR2 is SYDVKM. The CDR3 loop spans 13 amino acids. The V end lost 6 bases, the J end lost 8 bases, and 16 bases lay between the germline ends.